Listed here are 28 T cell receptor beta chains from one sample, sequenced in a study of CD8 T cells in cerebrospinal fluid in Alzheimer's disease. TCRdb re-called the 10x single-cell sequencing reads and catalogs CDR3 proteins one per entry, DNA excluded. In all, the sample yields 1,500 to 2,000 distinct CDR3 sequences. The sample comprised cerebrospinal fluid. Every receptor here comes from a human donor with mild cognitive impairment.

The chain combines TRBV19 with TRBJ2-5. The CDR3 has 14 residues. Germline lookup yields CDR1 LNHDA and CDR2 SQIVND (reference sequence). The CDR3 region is CASSMSTSGETQYF.

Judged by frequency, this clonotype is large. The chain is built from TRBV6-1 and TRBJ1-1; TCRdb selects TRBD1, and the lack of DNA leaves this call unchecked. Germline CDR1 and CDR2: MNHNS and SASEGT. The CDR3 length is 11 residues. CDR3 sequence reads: CASRPTGEAFF.

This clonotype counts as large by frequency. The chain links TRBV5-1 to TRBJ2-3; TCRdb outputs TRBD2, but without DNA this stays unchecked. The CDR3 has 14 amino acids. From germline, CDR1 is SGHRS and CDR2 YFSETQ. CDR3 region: CASSYLRGGDTQYF.

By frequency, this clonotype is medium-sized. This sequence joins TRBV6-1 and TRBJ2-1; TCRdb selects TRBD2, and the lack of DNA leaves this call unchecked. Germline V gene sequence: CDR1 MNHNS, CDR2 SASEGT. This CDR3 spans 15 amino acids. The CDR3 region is CASRPSGGSYNEQFF.

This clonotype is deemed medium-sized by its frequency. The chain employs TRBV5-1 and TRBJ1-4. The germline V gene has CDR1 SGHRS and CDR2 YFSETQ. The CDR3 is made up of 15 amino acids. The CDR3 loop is CASSLSGAGLTELFF.

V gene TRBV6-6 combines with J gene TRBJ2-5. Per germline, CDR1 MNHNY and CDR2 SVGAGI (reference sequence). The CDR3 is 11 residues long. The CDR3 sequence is CASSLQETQYF.

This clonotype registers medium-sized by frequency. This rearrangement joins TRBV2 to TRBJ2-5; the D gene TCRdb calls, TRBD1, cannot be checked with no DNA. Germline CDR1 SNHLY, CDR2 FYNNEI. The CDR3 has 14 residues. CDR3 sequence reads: CASSSGQGIETQYF.

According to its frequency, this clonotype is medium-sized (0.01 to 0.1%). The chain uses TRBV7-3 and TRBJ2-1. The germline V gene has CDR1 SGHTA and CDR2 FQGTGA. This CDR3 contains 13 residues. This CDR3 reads CASSFSSYNEQFF.

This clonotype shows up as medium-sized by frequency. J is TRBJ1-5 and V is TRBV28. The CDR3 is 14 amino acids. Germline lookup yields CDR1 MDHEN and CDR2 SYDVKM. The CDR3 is CASRKGDFNQPQHF.

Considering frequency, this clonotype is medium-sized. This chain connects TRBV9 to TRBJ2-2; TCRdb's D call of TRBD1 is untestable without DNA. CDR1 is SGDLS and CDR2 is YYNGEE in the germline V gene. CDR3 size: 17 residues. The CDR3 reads CASSPYSNRENTGELFF.

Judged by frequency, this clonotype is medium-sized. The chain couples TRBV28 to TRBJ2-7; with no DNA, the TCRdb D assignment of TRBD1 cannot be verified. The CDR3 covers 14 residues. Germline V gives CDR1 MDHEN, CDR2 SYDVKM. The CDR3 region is CASRGPGQPYEQYF.

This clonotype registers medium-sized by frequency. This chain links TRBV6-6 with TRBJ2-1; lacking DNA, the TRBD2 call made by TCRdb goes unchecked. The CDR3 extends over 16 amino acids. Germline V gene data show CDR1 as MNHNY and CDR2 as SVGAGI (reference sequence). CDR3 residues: CASSYDGTSDNNEQFF.

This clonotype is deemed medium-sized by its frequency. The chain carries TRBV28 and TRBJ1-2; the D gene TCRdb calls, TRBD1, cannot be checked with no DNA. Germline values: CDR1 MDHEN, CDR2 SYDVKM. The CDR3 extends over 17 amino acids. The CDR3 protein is CASTEGGTQGGIYGYTF.

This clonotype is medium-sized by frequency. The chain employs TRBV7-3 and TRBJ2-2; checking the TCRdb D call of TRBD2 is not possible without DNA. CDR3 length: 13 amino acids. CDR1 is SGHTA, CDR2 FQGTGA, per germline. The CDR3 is CASGTSVTGELFF.

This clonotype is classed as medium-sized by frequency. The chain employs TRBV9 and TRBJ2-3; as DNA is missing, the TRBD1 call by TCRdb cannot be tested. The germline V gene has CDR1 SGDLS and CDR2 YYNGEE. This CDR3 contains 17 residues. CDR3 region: CASRPHGRTGETDTQYF.

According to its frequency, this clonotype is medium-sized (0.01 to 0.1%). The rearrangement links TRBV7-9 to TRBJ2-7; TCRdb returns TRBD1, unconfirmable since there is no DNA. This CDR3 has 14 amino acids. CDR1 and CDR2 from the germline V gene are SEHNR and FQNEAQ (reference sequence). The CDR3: CASSLGDAFDEQYF.

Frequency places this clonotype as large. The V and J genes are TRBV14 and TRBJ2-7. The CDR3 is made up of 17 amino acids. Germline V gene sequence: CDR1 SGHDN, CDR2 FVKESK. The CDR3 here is CASSQDFSSDLMGEQYF.

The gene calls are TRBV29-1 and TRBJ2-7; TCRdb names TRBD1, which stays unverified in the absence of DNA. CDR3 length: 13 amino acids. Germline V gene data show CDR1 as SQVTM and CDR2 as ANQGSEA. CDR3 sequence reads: CSVGAGTGWEQYF.

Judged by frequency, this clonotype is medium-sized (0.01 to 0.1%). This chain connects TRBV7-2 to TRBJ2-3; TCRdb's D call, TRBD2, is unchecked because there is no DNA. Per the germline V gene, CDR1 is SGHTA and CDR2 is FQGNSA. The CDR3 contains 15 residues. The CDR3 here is CASSLRGSGADTQYF.

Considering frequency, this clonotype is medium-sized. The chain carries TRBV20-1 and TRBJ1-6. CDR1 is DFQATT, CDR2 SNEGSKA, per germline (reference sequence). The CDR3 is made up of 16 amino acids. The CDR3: CSARQGWEGINSPLHF.

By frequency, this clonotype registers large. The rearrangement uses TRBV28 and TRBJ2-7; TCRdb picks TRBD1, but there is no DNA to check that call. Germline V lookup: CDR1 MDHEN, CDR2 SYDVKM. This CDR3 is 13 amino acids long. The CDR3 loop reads CASKSGGSGEQYF.

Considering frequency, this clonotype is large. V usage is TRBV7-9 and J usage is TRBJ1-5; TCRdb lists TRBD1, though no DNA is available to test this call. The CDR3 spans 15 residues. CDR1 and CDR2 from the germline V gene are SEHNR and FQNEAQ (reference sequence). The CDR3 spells CASSATGAGNQPQHF.

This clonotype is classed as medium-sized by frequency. CDR3: CASSVGASPSNEQFF. This sequence joins TRBV5-1 and TRBJ2-1; as DNA is missing, the TRBD2 call by TCRdb cannot be tested. CDR3 length equals 15 residues. Germline V CDR1 and CDR2: SGHRS, YFSETQ.

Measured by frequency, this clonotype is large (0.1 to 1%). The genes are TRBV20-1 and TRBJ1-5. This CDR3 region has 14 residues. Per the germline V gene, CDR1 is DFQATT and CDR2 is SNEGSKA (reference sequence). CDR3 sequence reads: CSARDRRAEGPQHF.

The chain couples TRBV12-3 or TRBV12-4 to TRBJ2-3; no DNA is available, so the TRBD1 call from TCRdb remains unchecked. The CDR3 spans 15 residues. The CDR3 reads CASRISGGFGDTQYF.

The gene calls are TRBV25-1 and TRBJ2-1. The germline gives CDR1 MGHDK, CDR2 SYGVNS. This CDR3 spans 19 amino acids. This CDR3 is CASSEFLKRSISSYNEQFF.

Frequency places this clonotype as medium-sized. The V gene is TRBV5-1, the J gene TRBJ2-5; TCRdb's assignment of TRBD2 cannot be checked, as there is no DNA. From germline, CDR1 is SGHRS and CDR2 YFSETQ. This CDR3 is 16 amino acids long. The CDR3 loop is CASSLPTSASVETQYF.

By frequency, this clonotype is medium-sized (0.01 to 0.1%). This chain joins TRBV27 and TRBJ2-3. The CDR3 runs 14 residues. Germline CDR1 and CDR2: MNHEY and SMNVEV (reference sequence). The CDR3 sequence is CASSFWENTDTQYF.